The 22 T cell receptor beta chains below come from one sample, sequenced in a study of CD8+CD57+ T cells in acquired aplastic anemia (dated by TCRdb to 2016 to 2019). Instrument used: Illumina HiSeq 2000. Genomic DNA was used as template for profiling of TCR beta VDJ combinations and CDR3 sequences. In-frame beta chains were kept once TCRdb had trimmed the public reads at Q25 with fastp and called clones with MiXCR. Identical CDR3 protein sequences are pooled into one entry, listed with their most common genes and DNA. The sample data list about 220,000 distinct CDR3 sequences, and 40% to 50% of these were observed just once. Of the sample, 7% to 10% is held by the ten largest clones. Flow cytometry had shown CD8+CD57+ cell expansion in the patients selected for sequencing. Sequenced material: sorted CD4+, CD8+, or CD8+CD57+ T cells (not recorded which) from PBMCs. The receptors were sampled from a human donor with aplastic anemia.

This clonotype showed up many times. This chain joins TRBV28 and TRBJ1-1; no firm D call. The V gene's germline CDR1 is MDHEN and CDR2 SYDVKM. The length of the CDR3 is 13 residues. V was cut by 8 bases and J by 3 bases, with 13 bases left in between. The CDR3 is CASVRGMDTEAFF. The CDR3 region has the DNA TGTGCCAGCGTTCGAGGCATGGACACTGAAGCTTTCTTT.

The chain links TRBV7-2 to TRBJ2-7; D is ambiguous. With 1 base removed from V and 2 bases from J, the gap between germline ends came to 12 bases. There are 15 residues in the CDR3. Germline CDR1 SGHTA, CDR2 FQGNSA. DNA of the CDR3: TGTGCCAGCAGCTTAGGTTTGACGGTTACCTACGAGCAGTACTTC. It encodes CASSLGLTVTYEQYF.

This clonotype has at least ten counts. J is TRBJ2-7 and V is TRBV7-9; 12 bases line up with TRBD2. The germline CDR1 and CDR2 sequences are SEHNR and FQNEAQ (reference sequence). V trimming: 4 bases; J trimming: 7 bases; junction bases outside the gene matches: 8. There are 15 residues in the CDR3. CDR3 loop: CASSSASGGEGEQYF. CDR3 sequence (DNA): TGTGCCAGCAGCTCGGCTAGCGGGGGGGAAGGGGAGCAGTACTTC.

Note on this clonotype: A much larger clone sits a single nucleotide away, making a read error possible. The chain has TRBV6-1 and TRBJ1-3; perhaps TRBD1 as D (5 bases). With 8 bases removed from V and 1 base from J, the gap between germline ends came to 12 bases. Germline lookup yields CDR1 MNHNS and CDR2 SASEGT. The CDR3 runs 14 residues. The CDR3 bases are TGTGCCAGCGGTCCCAGGGTGTCTGGAAACACCATATATTTT. Amino acid sequence: CASGPRVSGNTIYF.

The CDR3 DNA reads as TGTGCCAGCAGCCCGACAGGTGCGGCTAATTCACCCCTCCACTTT. Translation: CASSPTGAANSPLHF. The chain has TRBV7-2 and TRBJ1-6, with a weak D call TRBD1 (6 bases). There are 15 residues in the CDR3. Per the germline V gene, CDR1 is SGHTA and CDR2 is FQGNSA. V lost 5 bases to trimming and J lost 6 bases, with 14 bases between them.

The V call is TRBV7-9, the J call TRBJ1-1, with a tentative D call TRBD1 (5 bases). Trimming pared 1 base from V and 14 bases from J, leaving 20 bases between. The CDR3 sequence is 14 residues long. CDR1 is SEHNR and CDR2 is FQNEAQ in the germline V gene (reference sequence). The CDR3 nucleotides read TGTGCCAGCAGCTTAGGGGGGTCTGGCTACCACTTCTTCTTT. Its protein is CASSLGGSGYHFFF.

This clonotype appeared many times. This chain uses TRBV12-3 or TRBV12-4 with TRBJ2-5; 7 nucleotides align to TRBD1. V was pared by 5 bases and J by 4 bases, with 7 bases of the junction left unmatched. The CDR3 runs 14 residues. CDR3 sequence (DNA): TGTGCCAGCAGTATACCCAGGGGGACAGAGACCCAGTACTTC. Encoded protein: CASSIPRGTETQYF.

CDR3 in DNA: TGTGCCAGCAGCCCACACTTGGTAAATGAGCAGTTCTTC. Translating it yields CASSPHLVNEQFF. V usage is TRBV7-9 and J usage is TRBJ2-1; D gene unclear. The V gene lost 5 bases and the J gene lost 7 bases, with 12 bases spanning the gap. Germline loops: CDR1 SEHNR, CDR2 FQNEAQ (reference sequence). The CDR3 runs to 13 residues.

The rearrangement joins TRBV7-3 to TRBJ2-3; 10 nucleotides line up with TRBD2. Trimming cost V 5 bases and J 1 base; bases outside gene matches: 6. The CDR3 sequence is 16 residues long. CDR1 is SGHTA, CDR2 FQGTGA, per germline. The CDR3 nucleotides read TGTGCCAGCAGCCCTGAGGGACTAGCGCGCACAGATACGCAGTATTTT. Translated: CASSPEGLARTDTQYF.

This chain uses TRBV10-3 with TRBJ2-5, with 11 bases lining up with TRBD2. With V trimmed by 4 bases and J by 2 bases, 3 bases remained unmatched. The CDR3 spans 15 residues. The germline V gene has CDR1 ENHRY and CDR2 SYGVKD. The CDR3 nucleotides read TGTGCCATCAGTGTTGGGACTAGCGGACAAGAGACCCAGTACTTC. Its translation: CAISVGTSGQETQYF.

With respect to this clonotype: A much bigger clone sits one base away, suggesting this may be a read error. The J gene is TRBJ2-7, the V gene TRBV2, with 10 bases that match TRBD2. The junction had 7 bases not matched to a gene; V was cut back by 7 bases and J by 7 bases. Germline V gives CDR1 SNHLY, CDR2 FYNNEI. The CDR3 has 13 residues. CDR3 protein: CASNLAGEPEQYF. The CDR3 DNA sequence: TGTGCCAGCAATCTAGCGGGAGAACCTGAGCAGTACTTC.

The V gene is TRBV5-6, the J gene TRBJ1-2; 7 nucleotides match TRBD1. The germline gives CDR1 SGHDT, CDR2 YYEEEE. This CDR3 is built from 16 residues. The V and J ends lost 4 bases and 6 bases, in that order; junction bases with no gene match: 15. Here the CDR3 DNA reads TGTGCCAGCAGCGCGGGGTTACAAGGGACAGTAGATGGCTACACCTTC. It specifies CASSAGLQGTVDGYTF.

The sample holds many counts of this clonotype. The CDR3 DNA sequence: TGTGCCAGCAGTTGGGACAACTCTGGGGCCAACGTCCTGACTTTC. Amino acid sequence: CASSWDNSGANVLTF. The V call is TRBV6-2 or TRBV6-3, the J call TRBJ2-6, with D perhaps TRBD1 (6 bases). CDR1 is MNHEY, CDR2 SVGEGT, per germline. This CDR3 comprises 15 residues. V lost 4 bases to trimming and J lost 0 bases, with 7 bases between them.

At least ten counts were recorded for this clonotype. The gene calls are TRBV4-1 and TRBJ1-2; 9 nucleotides line up with TRBD1. The germline CDR1 and CDR2 sequences are MGHRA and YSYEKL. Trimming removed 1 base from V and 4 bases from J; junction bases left unmatched: 10. The CDR3 is 17 amino acids. CDR3 protein: CASSQARTYRGPYGYTF. The CDR3 DNA reads TGCGCCAGCAGCCAAGCACGCACTTACAGGGGGCCCTATGGCTACACCTTC.

This rearrangement joins TRBV20-1 to TRBJ2-5, with 16 bases that match TRBD2. This CDR3 contains 15 residues. From germline, CDR1 is DFQATT and CDR2 SNEGSKA (reference sequence). The trim removed 6 bases at V and 5 bases at J, leaving 6 bases unmatched. CDR3 loop: CSASGTSGRVETQYF. The CDR3 DNA reads as TGCAGTGCGAGTGGGACTAGCGGGAGGGTTGAGACCCAGTACTTC.

The DNA of the CDR3 is TGTGCCACCAGTGGGCCGTACTCCTACAATGAGCAGTTCTTC. This translates into CATSGPYSYNEQFF. V gene TRBV24-1 combines with J gene TRBJ2-1; D not certain. Germline V gene data show CDR1 as KGHDR and CDR2 as SFDVKD. CDR3 size: 14 residues. Trimming shortened V by 5 bases and J by 0 bases, and 7 bases separated the two germline ends.

In its sample, this clonotype was seen many times. The chain joins TRBV12-3 or TRBV12-4 to TRBJ2-3, with TRBD2 identical over 11 bases. This CDR3 is 15 amino acids long. The junction had 7 bases not matched to a gene; V was cut back by 7 bases and J by 4 bases. The CDR3 reads CASKPIAGGPDTQYF. CDR3 DNA: TGTGCCAGCAAACCGATAGCGGGGGGGCCAGATACGCAGTATTTT.

The DNA for the CDR3 is TGTGCCACCAGTGGGATAGAACAGGGTAGACGGAAGTTCTTC. Translating it yields CATSGIEQGRRKFF. J is TRBJ2-1 and V is TRBV24-1; weak D call: TRBD1 (6 bases). Trimming stripped 5 bases from V and 14 bases from J, with 21 bases between. This CDR3 spans 14 amino acids. Germline-derived CDR1 and CDR2 are KGHDR and SFDVKD.

The sample holds many counts of this clonotype. V usage is TRBV12-3 or TRBV12-4 and J usage is TRBJ2-6; TRBD1 aligns across 7 bases. The CDR3 is made up of 19 amino acids. Trimming took 3 bases from V and 0 from J; bases not matched to a gene: 11. CDR3: CASSLTPGQRSSGANVLTF. The DNA for the CDR3 is TGTGCCAGCAGTTTGACCCCGGGACAGCGATCCTCTGGGGCCAACGTCCTGACTTTC.

This clonotype was seen at least ten times. This chain links TRBV9 with TRBJ1-1; D ambiguous. CDR1 is SGDLS, CDR2 YYNGEE, per germline. The CDR3 length is 16 residues. The V and J ends lost 0 bases and 0 bases respectively, with 12 bases between them. The CDR3 loop is CASSVDPHDLNTEAFF. The CDR3 region has the DNA TGTGCCAGCAGCGTAGATCCCCACGACTTGAACACTGAAGCTTTCTTT. Full variable domain (missing parts from reference TRBV9 and TRBJ1-1): DSGVTQTPKHLITATGQRVTLRCSPRSGDLSVYWYQQSLDQGLQFLIQYYNGEERAKGNILERFSAQQFPDLHSELNLSSLELGDSALYFCASSVDPHDLNTEAFFGQGTRLTVV.

J is TRBJ1-5 and V is TRBV19; D gene ambiguous. CDR1 is LNHDA and CDR2 is SQIVND in the germline V gene (reference sequence). The CDR3 covers 14 residues. V was clipped by 2 bases and J by 4 bases, with 9 bases between them. CDR3 amino acids: CASSIKGTNQPQHF. The CDR3 bases are TGTGCCAGTAGTATAAAGGGAACAAATCAGCCCCAGCATTTT.

This clonotype was seen more than once but under ten times. A much larger clone lies one base from this, so it may be a read error. The chain carries TRBV14 and TRBJ2-5; D is possibly TRBD1 (5 bases). This CDR3 is 18 amino acids long. Germline CDR1 reads SGHDN; CDR2 reads FVKESK. Trimming stripped 6 bases from V and 4 bases from J, with 27 bases between. In nucleotides, the CDR3 is TGTGCCAGCAGTATTGGGGCAGGGCTCTCGGCCACGGGAGAGACCCAGTACTTC. Translating gives CASSIGAGLSATGETQYF.